This T cell receptor (beta chain) was identified during a study of cytomegalovirus exposure and HLA in healthy donors. Study-wide background: A subsequent analysis reported that the roughly 120 validation repertoires were produced on the same platform that had also been used for the roughly 670 first-cohort repertoires.

The method was immunoSEQ multiplex PCR; TCRdb's version includes in-frame clones alone and lacks a portion of them. Among 90,000 to 150,000 clones listed, approximately 90% were seen once. The donors belonged to the roughly 120-subject validation cohort, separate from the roughly 720-subject first cohort. In the case of this clone: Its antigen is unknown.

Overall study results and limits: The finding came from a later analysis; first-cohort TCR clusters tended to co-occur in the 95 to 150 validation repertoires. TCR beta chains numbering 164 were designated cytomegalovirus-associated.

This clonotype was sampled from a woman under 30 in good health and CMV-seropositive. Sequencing was done on a sample of PBMCs.

The CDR3 coding sequence is TGTGCCAGCAGCTTAGACCCAGGACTCGGGGAGCTGTTTTTT. It codes for CASSLDPGLGELFF. The chain combines TRBV7-8 with TRBJ2-2, with D possibly being TRBD2 (5 bases). CDR1 SGHVS and CDR2 FQNEAQ come from the germline V gene. The CDR3 spans 14 residues. The germline V and J ends were trimmed by 1 base and 7 bases, with 10 bases remaining between them.